The 17 T cell receptor beta chains below come from one sample, sequenced in a study of blood T cell repertoires in COVID-19. Assay: immunoSEQ multiplex PCR; the TCRdb copy retains only in-frame clones and omits some. The sample carries more than 95,000 clones, about 80% recorded once. The sequencing input was peripheral blood. The source is a man in his 70s with active or convalescent COVID-19.

The chain carries TRBV2 and TRBJ1-4; D not certain. Germline V lookup: CDR1 SNHLY, CDR2 FYNNEI. Trimming left V 5 bases short and J 0 bases short, with 7 bases between. The CDR3 loop spans 14 amino acids. The CDR3 protein is CASSMLTTNEKLFF. The DNA for the CDR3 is TGTGCCAGCAGTATGTTAACAACTAATGAAAAACTGTTTTTT.

The chain has TRBV3-1 (or the pseudogene TRBV3-2) and TRBJ1-6, with 9 positions matching TRBD1. The CDR3 runs to 14 residues. Germline V gene lookup returns CDR1 LGHDT and CDR2 YNNKEL (reference sequence). J was trimmed by 7 bases and V by 4 bases; bases with no gene match: 2. The CDR3 bases are TGTGCCAGCAGCCCTGGACAGGGGAATTCACCCCTCCACTTT. It specifies CASSPGQGNSPLHF.

This clone was found many times. The genes are TRBV6-6 and TRBJ2-5; 13 nucleotides align to TRBD2. There are 19 residues in the CDR3. After removal of 5 bases from V and 2 bases from J, the junction contained 14 bases not matched to a gene. Germline V CDR1 and CDR2: MNHNY, SVGAGI (reference sequence). CDR3 region: CASSPSGTSGAQIQETQYF. CDR3 DNA: TGTGCCAGCAGTCCCTCCGGGACTAGCGGGGCCCAGATACAAGAGACCCAGTACTTC.

In its sample, this clone was seen once. The rearrangement links TRBV5-4 to TRBJ1-1, with D tentatively TRBD1 (6 bases). The CDR3 loop spans 13 amino acids. Trimming stripped 0 bases from V and 8 bases from J, with 11 bases between. From germline, CDR1 is SGHNT and CDR2 YYREEE (reference sequence). The CDR3 spells CASSLARDREAFF. CDR3 nucleotides: TGTGCCAGCAGCTTGGCCCGCGACAGGGAAGCTTTCTTT.

The chain employs TRBV5-3 and TRBJ2-1, with D perhaps TRBD1 (6 bases). TRBV5-3 is noted as an ORF with a role that remains uncertain. V lost 1 base, J lost 10 bases, and 21 bases lay in between. The CDR3 length is 16 residues. This chain's CDR3 is CARSLRGPQGWIEQFF. CDR3 bases: TGTGCCAGAAGCTTGAGGGGTCCTCAGGGGTGGATCGAGCAGTTCTTC.

The chain combines TRBV25-1 with TRBJ1-4; maybe TRBD1 (5 bases). Germline CDR1 reads MGHDK; CDR2 reads SYGVNS. There are 14 residues in the CDR3. The germline V and J ends were trimmed by 6 bases and 4 bases, with 12 bases remaining between them. The CDR3 region is CASRTGLNNEKLFF. For the CDR3, the DNA is TGTGCCAGCAGAACGGGACTGAATAATGAAAAACTGTTTTTT.

This clone appeared a single time. The rearrangement joins TRBV6-1 to TRBJ1-5; tentative D call: TRBD1 (6 bases). Germline loops: CDR1 MNHNS, CDR2 SASEGT. This CDR3 is 14 amino acids long. The ends were cut back, 7 bases at V and 1 base at J, with 11 bases in the middle. CDR3 sequence (DNA): TGTGCCAGCAATCCACAGGGAAGCAATCAGCCCCAGCATTTT. It translates to CASNPQGSNQPQHF.

Here the CDR3 reads CASSQVLAAYNEQFF. CDR3 DNA: TGTGCCAGCAGCCAAGTCCTAGCGGCCTACAATGAGCAGTTCTTC. The gene calls are TRBV4-2 and TRBJ2-1; 7 positions match TRBD2. The germline V gene has CDR1 LGHNA and CDR2 YNFKEQ. This CDR3 has 15 amino acids. With V trimmed by 1 base and J by 2 bases, 2 bases remained unmatched.

The chain has TRBV27 and TRBJ1-1; 10 nucleotides line up with TRBD1. Trimming at V came to 6 bases and at J to 3 bases, leaving 7 bases not matched to a gene. The CDR3 sequence is 15 residues long. Germline assignment: CDR1 MNHEY and CDR2 SMNVEV (reference sequence). DNA of the CDR3: TGTGCCAGCAGACAACCGACAGGGGGCTACACTGAAGCTTTCTTT. Translation: CASRQPTGGYTEAFF.

The chain is built from TRBV7-2 and TRBJ2-3; no clear D. V lost 5 bases and J 3 bases, leaving 15 bases between the germline ends. Germline assignment: CDR1 SGHTA and CDR2 FQGNSA. The CDR3 has 15 residues. In nucleotides, the CDR3 is TGTGCCAGCAGCCTTCGACCCTTCGGGACAGATACGCAGTATTTT. Translation gives CASSLRPFGTDTQYF.

The V and J genes are TRBV7-2 and TRBJ1-1; TRBD1 is a possible D gene (5 bases). Germline V lookup: CDR1 SGHTA, CDR2 FQGNSA. The CDR3 contains 14 residues. Trimming left V 1 base short and J 0 bases short, with 6 bases between. The CDR3 here is CASSLVRVNTEAFF. For the CDR3, the DNA is TGTGCCAGCAGCTTAGTCAGGGTGAACACTGAAGCTTTCTTT. Using reference TRBV7-2 and TRBJ1-1 for the parts outside the CDR3, the full variable domain is GAGVSQSPSNKVTEKGKDVELRCDPISGHTALYWYRQSLGQGLEFLIYFQGNSAPDKSGLPSDRFSAERTGGSVSTLTIQRTQQEDSAVYLCASSLVRVNTEAFFGQGTRLTVV.

The genes are TRBV5-8 and TRBJ2-3; D is uncertain. This CDR3 has 11 amino acids. Trimming pared 1 base from V and 5 bases from J, leaving 2 bases between. Germline CDR1 reads SGHTS; CDR2 reads YDEGEE. CDR3 residues: CASSLQDTQYF. CDR3 in DNA: TGTGCCAGCAGCTTGCAAGATACGCAGTATTTT.

CDR3 in amino acids: CASNRQTVEKLFF. Here the CDR3 DNA reads TGTGCCAGCAACCGACAGACGGTTGAAAAACTGTTTTTT. The chain links TRBV2 to TRBJ1-4, with D possibly being TRBD1 (5 bases). Trimming stripped 7 bases from V and 7 bases from J, with 13 bases between. Germline loops: CDR1 SNHLY, CDR2 FYNNEI. This CDR3 is built from 13 residues.

The chain joins TRBV9 to TRBJ1-3; 7 nucleotides align to TRBD1. J lost 4 bases, V lost 0 bases, and 7 bases had no gene match. Germline loops: CDR1 SGDLS, CDR2 YYNGEE. CDR3 length equals 16 residues. CDR3 residues: CASSVEGRGTGNTIYF. The CDR3 nucleotides read TGTGCCAGCAGCGTAGAGGGCAGGGGGACGGGAAACACCATATATTTT.

The chain carries TRBV19 and TRBJ1-2, with TRBD1 as a possible D gene (5 bases). CDR1 and CDR2 (germline): LNHDA, SQIVND (reference sequence). The length of the CDR3 is 13 residues. V was shortened by 9 bases and J by 4 bases, with 15 bases between the two germline ends. Here the CDR3 reads CASQGGAAYGYTF. For the CDR3, the DNA is TGTGCCAGCCAGGGAGGGGCAGCCTATGGCTACACCTTC.

This chain connects TRBV10-3 to TRBJ2-1, with TRBD1 identical over 8 bases. The CDR3 is 15 residues long. The germline CDR1 and CDR2 sequences are ENHRY and SYGVKD. J lost 6 bases, V lost 4 bases, and 8 bases had no gene match. This CDR3 is CAISAQGGSGNEQFF. CDR3 DNA sequence: TGTGCCATCAGTGCACAGGGGGGATCGGGCAATGAGCAGTTCTTC.

This clone was recorded only once. V and J are TRBV7-9 and TRBJ2-1; 16 nucleotides align to TRBD2. Germline V gene data show CDR1 as SEHNR and CDR2 as FQNEAQ (reference sequence). This CDR3 has 15 amino acids. V lost 5 bases to trimming and J lost 10 bases; unmatched junction nucleotides: 5. The CDR3 DNA is TGTGCCAGCAGCCTTGGGACTAGCGGGAGGGGGGAGCAGTTCTTC. This translates into CASSLGTSGRGEQFF.